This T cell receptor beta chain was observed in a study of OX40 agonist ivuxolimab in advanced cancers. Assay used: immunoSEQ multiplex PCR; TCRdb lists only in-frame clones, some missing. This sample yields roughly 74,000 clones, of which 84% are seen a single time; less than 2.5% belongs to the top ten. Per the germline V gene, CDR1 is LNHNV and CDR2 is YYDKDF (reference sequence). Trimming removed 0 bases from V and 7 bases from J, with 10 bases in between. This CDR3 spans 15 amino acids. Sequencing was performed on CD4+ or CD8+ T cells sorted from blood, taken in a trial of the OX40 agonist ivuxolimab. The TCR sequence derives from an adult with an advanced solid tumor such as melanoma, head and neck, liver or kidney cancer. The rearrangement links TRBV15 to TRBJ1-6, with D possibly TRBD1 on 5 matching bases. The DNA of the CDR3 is TGTGCCACCAGCAGAGATAATGGGGGGAATTCACCCCTCCACTTT. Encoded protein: CATSRDNGGNSPLHF.